What follows is one TCR beta chain and its context. Its antigen remains unknown. The V gene lost 4 bases and the J gene lost 9 bases, with 19 bases spanning the gap. Germline V CDR1 and CDR2: SEHNR, FQNEAQ (reference sequence). The CDR3 has 15 amino acids. Profiled with immunoSEQ multiplex PCR; TCRdb holds only in-frame clones, not every one. The sample shows over 30,000 clones, more than 80% of them seen only once. The sample is drawn from a study of a mutant IDH1 vaccine in newly diagnosed glioma. Across the study: Investigators started vaccination 4-6 weeks after radiotherapy alone, or with temozolomide cycles. V12 took place at week 35, and V13 at week 47.

Described time point: week 47, end of study. Alongside topical imiquimod, each dose of vaccine comprised 300 ug of mutant IDH1 20-mer peptide. Patients were given eight vaccinations, scheduled in weeks 1, 3, 5, 7, 11, 15, 19 and 23. Donors had new WHO grade 3 or 4 IDH1-mutant, ATRX-lost astrocytomas. The input for sequencing was PBMCs, taken from a glioma patient whose treatment included an IDH1 peptide vaccine. V usage is TRBV7-9 and J usage is TRBJ1-3; maybe TRBD1 (6 bases). The sequence came from a middle-aged woman with glioma. CDR3: CASSSPGQSVGTIYF. The CDR3 nucleotides read TGTGCCAGCAGCTCGCCAGGACAGTCAGTAGGCACCATATATTTT.